What follows is one T cell receptor (beta chain) and its context. This record comes from a study of T cells of healthy individuals. TCRdb independently ran MiXCR on the 5' RACE reads; one entry per CDR3 protein. This table holds about 96,000 distinct CDR3 sequences, 15% to 20% found once. Trimming stripped 3 bases from V and 1 base from J, with 7 bases between. The CDR3 spans 15 residues. The TCR originated in a human donor in good health. The rearrangement links TRBV12-3 or TRBV12-4 to TRBJ2-6, with D unclear. Written as DNA, the CDR3 is TGTGCCAGCAGTTTCGTTGGGTCTGGGGCCAACGTCCTGACTTTC. Protein product: CASSFVGSGANVLTF.